Listed below are T cell receptor beta chains from one sample, sequenced in a study of long-term antiretroviral therapy in people with HIV. TCRdb's table, derived via immunoSEQ multiplex PCR, lists solely in-frame clones and lacks some. The table records over 20,000 clones, approximately 86% of them present only once. The specimen comprised unsorted PBMCs, sampled 1.6 years after starting antiretroviral therapy. These receptors were obtained from a man aged 35 to 55 with HIV. Both conserved end residues are part of each CDR3. A D gene is named only where the DNA matches it firmly. Clone size is stated in some rows and not others, as once, few, many or a class when expanded.

.	TRBV12-2	TRBJ1-1	.	TGTGCAAGTCGCTTAGTTCTTCCCTTATCGGGTAACACTGAAGCTTTCTTT	CASRLVLPLSGNTEAFF
.	TRBV2	TRBJ1-2	.	TGTGCCAGCAGTCTTCCGCAGGAGATGAACTATGGCTACACCTTC	CASSLPQEMNYGYTF
.	TRBV18	TRBJ1-4	TRBD1	TGTGCCAGCTCACTGGGACAGGCCGCAACTAATGAAAAACTGTTTTTT	CASSLGQAATNEKLFF
.	TRBV6-5	TRBJ1-2	TRBD1	TGTGCCAGCAGCGGGACAGGGAAGGGTGGCTACACCTTC	CASSGTGKGGYTF
.	TRBV10-2	TRBJ1-1	TRBD1	TGCGCCAGCGGACGGACAGGGGGTTGGGACACTGAAGCTTTCTTT	CASGRTGGWDTEAFF
.	TRBV14	TRBJ2-7	.	TGTGCCAGCAGCCAAGGTTCCAGAATGTTAACCTACGAGCAGTACTTC	CASSQGSRMLTYEQYF
.	TRBV7-9	TRBJ1-4	.	TGTGCCAGCAGCACGACCTTTGGGGGCTCAACTAATGAAAAACTGTTTTTT	CASSTTFGGSTNEKLFF
.	TRBV30	TRBJ1-1	TRBD1	TGTGCCTGGAAGACGGGACAGGGTTCCCAACACTTTCTCAGCACTGAAGCTTTCTTT	CAWKTGQGSQHFLSTEAFF
once	TRBV6-5	TRBJ2-3	TRBD1	TGTGCCAGCAGTTCCCGCGACAGGGGGCTGGTAGATACGCAGTATTTT	CASSSRDRGLVDTQYF
few	TRBV11-1	TRBJ2-7	.	TGTGCCAGCAGCTTAGTCCAGACCTACGAGCAGTACTTC	CASSLVQTYEQYF
.	TRBV2	TRBJ2-2	.	TGTGCCAGCAGTGGTCAGGGCTTCAGCAACACCGGGGAGCTGTTTTTT	CASSGQGFSNTGELFF
.	TRBV28	TRBJ1-1	.	TGTGCCAGCAGTTTAAGGGTCGATGAAGCTTTCTTT	CASSLRVDEAFF
.	TRBV18	TRBJ1-1	.	TGTGCCAGCCGCCTATCAGCGTTGAACACTGAAGCTTTCTTT	CASRLSALNTEAFF
.	TRBV20-1	TRBJ2-1	.	TGCAGTGCTAGAGAGGGGGGGCAGTTCTTC	CSAREGGQFF
few	TRBV14	TRBJ1-2	.	TGTGCCAGCAGCTGGCGAATGAACTATGGCTACACCTTC	CASSWRMNYGYTF
.	TRBV7-6	TRBJ2-7	.	TGTGCCAGCAGCTTAGCAGACCGAACCTACGAGCAGTACTTC	CASSLADRTYEQYF
.	TRBV30	TRBJ1-2	TRBD1	TGTGCCTGGAGGAACGGACAGGGGGCGCATGGCTACACCTTC	CAWRNGQGAHGYTF
.	TRBV19	TRBJ2-6	.	TGTGCCAGTAGTACTACAGGGTCTGGGGCCAACGTCCTGACTTTC	CASSTTGSGANVLTF
once	TRBV6-5	TRBJ1-2	.	TGTGCCAGCAGTCCATCCTGGGGCTATGGCTACACCTTC	CASSPSWGYGYTF
.	TRBV13	TRBJ2-7	TRBD2	TGTGCCAGCAGCTTAGGACTAGCGGGAGCAGCTTACGAGCAGTACTTC	CASSLGLAGAAYEQYF
.	TRBV19	TRBJ2-1	.	TGTGCCAGTAGCCCAGGGGGGCTTTACAATGAGCAGTTCTTC	CASSPGGLYNEQFF
.	TRBV5-1	TRBJ1-5	.	TGCGCCAGCAGCCCGGGGGACTATGGCAATCAGCCCCAGCATTTT	CASSPGDYGNQPQHF
.	TRBV6-6	TRBJ1-1	TRBD1	TGTGCCAGCAGTCCAGGGGGCGCACTGGAAGCTTTCTTT	CASSPGGALEAFF
.	TRBV5-1	TRBJ2-2	.	TGCGCCAGCAGCTTGGTGACAACAGCCGTTTACACCGGGGAGCTGTTTTTT	CASSLVTTAVYTGELFF
.	TRBV5-1	TRBJ2-7	.	TGCGCCAGCAGCTTGGACCCGGGGGCCTACGAGCAGTACTTC	CASSLDPGAYEQYF
.	TRBV27	TRBJ2-3	TRBD2	TGTGCCAGCAGTTTTCTAGCGGGAGGGCCCTCAGATACGCAGTATTTT	CASSFLAGGPSDTQYF
.	TRBV14	TRBJ2-7	TRBD1	TGTGCCAGCAGCCAGCTACAGGGGCACGCCTACGAGCAGTACTTC	CASSQLQGHAYEQYF
.	TRBV6-5	TRBJ2-2	.	TGTGCCAGCTCTCTATCCGAGAACACCGGGGAGCTGTTTTTT	CASSLSENTGELFF
.	TRBV5-1	TRBJ2-7	.	TGCGCCAGCAGCTTGGCCGGGGCAGGGCCCTCCTACGAGCAGTACTTC	CASSLAGAGPSYEQYF
.	TRBV27	TRBJ2-1	.	TGTGCCAGCAGTTTACGGCAGGTCTCAGGGTCCTACAATGAGCAGTTCTTC	CASSLRQVSGSYNEQFF
.	TRBV5-1	TRBJ2-7	.	TGCGCCAGCAGGTTGGAGTACAGTAACTACGAGCAGTACTTC	CASRLEYSNYEQYF
few	TRBV6-5	TRBJ1-5	.	TGTGCCAGCAGTGCGACAGAAAGGGGCAATCAGCCCCAGCATTTT	CASSATERGNQPQHF
once	TRBV19	TRBJ2-1	TRBD1	TGTGCCAGTAGTATCAGGGGGCACTACAATGAGCAGTTCTTC	CASSIRGHYNEQFF